This T cell receptor (beta chain) comes out of a study of OX40 agonist ivuxolimab in advanced cancers. Trimming removed 4 bases at V and 2 bases at J, with 18 bases between. This CDR3 spans 16 amino acids. CDR1 MDHEN and CDR2 SYDVKM come from the germline V gene. Findings of the study overall: Clonal expansion in partial responders at 0.1-3.0 mg/kg ranked among the lowest. At 0.1 to 3.0 mg/kg and by week 6, clonal expansion occurred in CD4+ and CD8+ blood T cells.

Regarding this clone: Its antigen is as yet unknown.

Some clones are missing from TCRdb's copy, which holds only in-frame ones; the method was immunoSEQ multiplex PCR. The sample shows about 120,000 clones, around 89% of them seen only once. The J gene is TRBJ2-7, the V gene TRBV28; D is possibly TRBD1 (7 bases). The source material was CD4+ or CD8+ T cells sorted from blood, sampled in a trial of the OX40 agonist ivuxolimab. This clonotype was sampled from an adult with an advanced solid tumor such as melanoma, head and neck, liver or kidney cancer. The CDR3 here is CASSSSGGTDTYEQYF. As DNA, the CDR3 is TGTGCCAGCAGTTCATCCGGCGGGACAGACACCTACGAGCAGTACTTC.